The clone carrying this T cell receptor beta chain was detected a few times. The antigen is not known. Diagnoses rested on clinical symptoms, serum thyroxine and TRAb, thyroid ultrasound and orbital computed tomography. This record comes from a study of T cells in Graves' hyperthyroidism and ophthalmopathy. This CDR3 comprises 15 residues. Germline V lookup: CDR1 SEHNR, CDR2 FQNEAQ (reference sequence). Between the trimmed V and J ends, which lost 5 bases and 1 base, there was a span of 12 bases. Researchers took RNA transcripts and amplified the TCR beta CDR3 regions from them. The study used the HTBI primer set for a first-round RT-PCR of the TCR CDR3. TCRdb ran MiXCR on the multiplex PCR reads and lists one entry per CDR3 protein. The profile shows roughly 740,000 distinct CDR3 sequences, around 15% of them singletons. Study outcomes and limitations: Expanded thyroid clonotypes (above 0.001) were mostly also found in blood.

The sequence was obtained from a man between 18 and 29 years old with Graves' hyperthyroidism. What was sequenced was blood. The V call is TRBV7-9, the J call TRBJ2-4; D might be TRBD1 (6 bases). Here the CDR3 reads CASSDPTGAKNIQYF. CDR3 coding DNA: TGTGCCAGCAGCGACCCCACAGGGGCCAAAAACATTCAGTACTTC.